These 21 T cell receptor beta chains originate from one sample sequenced in a study of T cell responses to AZD1222 COVID-19 vaccine. Measured with immunoSEQ multiplex PCR; TCRdb has only the in-frame clones, and not every one. The sample holds 120,000 to 150,000 clones, about 82% seen once. The specimen comprised peripheral blood, sampled 28 days after the second AZD1222 dose. The origin of the receptors is an adult who received the AZD1222 COVID-19 vaccine.

The rearrangement links TRBV28 to TRBJ1-3, with D maybe TRBD1 (5 bases). V shed 6 bases and J shed 4 bases, with 13 bases lying between them. The germline V gene has CDR1 MDHEN and CDR2 SYDVKM. This CDR3 contains 14 residues. In DNA, the CDR3 is TGTGCCAGCAGCAACGGGGGGGACGGAAACACCATATATTTT. Amino acids: CASSNGGDGNTIYF.

CDR3 residues: CASSYSTSGTYEQYF. The CDR3 bases are TGTGCCAGCAGTTACTCGACTAGCGGAACCTACGAGCAGTACTTC. V usage is TRBV6-6 and J usage is TRBJ2-7; 9 bases agree with TRBD2. Germline assignment: CDR1 MNHNY and CDR2 SVGAGI (reference sequence). The V segment lost 0 bases and the J segment 2 bases; nucleotides outside the gene matches: 2. This CDR3 is 15 amino acids long.

The rearrangement joins TRBV19 to TRBJ1-3; D possibly corresponds to TRBD1 (5 bases). V was pared by 10 bases and J by 4 bases, with 17 bases between. Germline CDR1 is LNHDA and CDR2 is SQIVND (reference sequence). CDR3 length equals 14 residues. The CDR3: CATLGLPGGNTIYF. The CDR3 DNA reads as TGTGCCACCCTGGGACTCCCCGGAGGAAACACCATATATTTT.

This clone was detected only once. V and J are TRBV10-3 and TRBJ1-2; D possibly corresponds to TRBD1 (6 bases). The CDR3 consists of 14 residues. Trimming cost V 2 bases and J 10 bases, with 17 bases left between them. CDR1 is ENHRY, CDR2 SYGVKD, per germline. CDR3 coding DNA: TGTGCCATCAGTGAGGAGGGGGGGCTCATGTTCTACACCTTC. It is translated as CAISEEGGLMFYTF.

This chain connects TRBV6-5 to TRBJ2-3; 9 nucleotides align to TRBD1. V lost 11 bases and J lost 3; bases outside the gene matches: 6. CDR1 MNHEY and CDR2 SVGAGI come from the germline V gene. The CDR3 runs 13 residues. The CDR3 reads CAAGQGRTDTQYF. For the CDR3, the DNA is TGTGCCGCTGGACAGGGGAGGACAGATACGCAGTATTTT.

The rearrangement uses TRBV15 and TRBJ1-5; the D gene is possibly TRBD1 (5 bases). Trimming left V 3 bases short and J 1 base short, with 16 bases between. This CDR3 region has 17 residues. In germline, CDR1 is LNHNV, CDR2 YYDKDF (reference sequence). The CDR3 loop reads CATSRFAGSFSNQPQHF. In DNA, the CDR3 is TGTGCCACCAGCAGGTTCGCAGGGTCTTTCAGCAATCAGCCCCAGCATTTT.

Details on this clone: At one of its ends the junction is not consistent with the germline gene, which may arise from a read error. This chain links TRBV7-7 with TRBJ2-7, with 11 bases that match TRBD1. The germline V gene has CDR1 SSHAT and CDR2 FNYEAQ (reference sequence). This CDR3 is built from 15 residues. The CDR3 DNA is TGTGCTAGCAGCTACGGGACAGGGGGGACCTACGAGCAGTACTTC. It translates to CASSYGTGGTYEQYF.

The chain links TRBV10-2 to TRBJ2-5; 11 bases are a match to TRBD2. Looked up from germline, CDR1 is WSHSY and CDR2 is SAAADI. The CDR3 runs 16 residues. The ends lost 8 bases at V and 5 bases at J; junction bases unmatched: 13. The CDR3 sequence: CASGIAGGRSAETQYF. The CDR3 DNA follows: TGCGCCAGCGGAATAGCGGGGGGGCGGTCTGCGGAGACCCAGTACTTC.

The gene calls are TRBV19 and TRBJ1-2; no definite D call. CDR1 LNHDA and CDR2 SQIVND come from the germline V gene (reference sequence). The ends were cut back, 2 bases at V and 5 bases at J, with 3 bases in the middle. This CDR3 is built from 11 residues. CDR3 nucleotides: TGTGCCAGTAGTATAACTTATGGCTACACCTTC. It translates to CASSITYGYTF. Using reference TRBV19 and TRBJ1-2 for the parts outside the CDR3, the full variable domain is DGGITQSPKYLFRKEGQNVTLSCEQNLNHDAMYWYRQDPGQGLRLIYYSQIVNDFQKGDIAEGYSVSREKKESFPLTVTSAQKNPTAFYLCASSITYGYTFGSGTRLTVV.

The V gene is TRBV5-1, the J gene TRBJ1-1; D perhaps matches TRBD1 (6 bases). The CDR3 covers 14 residues. The V gene's germline CDR1 is SGHRS and CDR2 YFSETQ. The germline V and J ends were trimmed by 4 bases and 0 bases, with 10 bases remaining between them. CDR3 in DNA: TGCGCCAGCAGCCAGAGGACAGTGAACACTGAAGCTTTCTTT. This gives the protein CASSQRTVNTEAFF.

The V call is TRBV21-1, the J call TRBJ2-5; the D call TRBD1 from the table was never checked on the DNA. TRBV21-1 is a recognized pseudogene. There are 17 residues in the CDR3. DNA for the CDR3: TGTGCCAGCAGCAATGCCTGCCCCAGATATTACCAAGAGACCCAGTACTTC. Amino acids: CASSNACPRYYQETQYF.

CDR3 region: CASSLKGQGYNEQFF. The CDR3 DNA reads TGTGCCAGCAGCTTAAAGGGACAGGGCTACAATGAGCAGTTCTTC. V gene TRBV7-9 combines with J gene TRBJ2-1; TRBD1 aligns across 9 bases. Germline values: CDR1 SEHNR, CDR2 FQNEAQ (reference sequence). This CDR3 is built from 15 residues. J lost 3 bases, V lost 2 bases, and 2 bases had no gene match.

The chain has TRBV20-1 and TRBJ2-7, with 7 bases lining up with TRBD1. V lost 3 bases and J lost 5; bases outside the gene matches: 7. Germline assignment: CDR1 DFQATT and CDR2 SNEGSKA (reference sequence). The CDR3 runs 13 residues. The CDR3 nucleotides are TGCAGTGCTAGTCTTACAGGGGATCACGAGCAGTACTTC. This gives the protein CSASLTGDHEQYF.

The chain couples TRBV27 to TRBJ1-3; unclear D gene. CDR1 and CDR2 (germline): MNHEY, SMNVEV (reference sequence). The CDR3 sequence is 14 residues long. Trimming stripped 6 bases from V and 4 bases from J, with 13 bases between. The CDR3 spells CASSPLGSGNTIYF. CDR3 nucleotides: TGTGCCAGCAGCCCCCTGGGGTCGGGAAACACCATATATTTT.

The rearrangement links TRBV5-6 to TRBJ2-1, with D possibly matching TRBD1 (5 bases). Germline-derived CDR1 and CDR2 are SGHDT and YYEEEE. The CDR3 length is 16 residues. V shed 6 bases and J shed 0 bases, with 16 bases lying between them. CDR3: CASTWGGQGSYNEQFF. DNA for the CDR3: TGTGCCAGCACCTGGGGTGGTCAGGGCTCCTACAATGAGCAGTTCTTC. The complete variable domain, with remaining parts taken from reference TRBV5-6 and TRBJ2-1, reads DAGVTQSPTHLIKTRGQQVTLRCSPKSGHDTVSWYQQALGQGPQFIFQYYEEEERQRGNFPDRFSGHQFPNYSSELNVNALLLGDSALYLCASTWGGQGSYNEQFFGPGTRLTVL.

This chain uses TRBV19 with TRBJ2-1, with a weak D call TRBD1 (6 bases). Germline CDR1 and CDR2: LNHDA and SQIVND (reference sequence). V was trimmed by 4 bases and J by 0 bases, leaving 13 bases between them. The CDR3 runs to 16 residues. The CDR3: CASSTPTGSSYNEQFF. Here the CDR3 DNA reads TGTGCCAGTAGTACCCCTACAGGGAGCTCCTACAATGAGCAGTTCTTC.

This chain joins TRBV12-1 and TRBJ2-1. TRBV12-1 is reported as a pseudogene. There are 12 residues in the CDR3. CDR3 residues: CASSPCPNEQFF. CDR3 in DNA: TGTGCCAGCAGCCCCTGCCCCAATGAGCAGTTCTTC.

The chain links TRBV6-5 to TRBJ2-7, with 9 bases identical to TRBD1. V gave up 0 bases and J gave up 2 bases; unmatched junction bases: 2. The CDR3 consists of 15 residues. Germline CDR1 is MNHEY and CDR2 is SVGAGI. The CDR3 sequence: CASSYSGDRAYEQYF. The CDR3 nucleotides are TGTGCCAGCAGTTACTCCGGGGACAGGGCCTACGAGCAGTACTTC.

This clone showed up just a few times. This chain connects TRBV29-1 to TRBJ2-1; 14 bases fit TRBD2. V trimming: 3 bases; J trimming: 8 bases; junction bases outside the gene matches: 6. CDR1 and CDR2 (germline): SQVTM, ANQGSEA. The CDR3 totals 15 residues. CDR3 nucleotides: TGCAGCGTTGATGGGACTAGCGGGGGTTGGGATGAGCAGTTCTTC. As protein: CSVDGTSGGWDEQFF.

This clone appeared once. The CDR3 does not end in the conserved phenylalanine or tryptophan, so this is likely a read error. The DNA is omitted, as the CDR3 cannot be located on it reliably, and the CDR3 follows TCRdb's listing. The rearrangement uses TRBV4-1 and TRBJ2-7; TRBD2 is the table's D call and was not checked against the DNA. The length of the CDR3 is 12 amino acids, counting both ends. Germline lookup yields CDR1 MGHRA and CDR2 YSYEKL. The CDR3 sequence is CASSQAAGTTRC.

V is TRBV27 and J is TRBJ2-1, with 12 nucleotides matching TRBD2. Germline CDR1 reads MNHEY; CDR2 reads SMNVEV (reference sequence). V lost 5 bases to trimming and J lost 10 bases; unmatched junction nucleotides: 9. The CDR3 sequence is 15 residues long. The CDR3: CASSPLAGGAAEQFF. In nucleotides, the CDR3 is TGTGCCAGCAGTCCGCTAGCGGGGGGGGCAGCCGAGCAGTTCTTC.